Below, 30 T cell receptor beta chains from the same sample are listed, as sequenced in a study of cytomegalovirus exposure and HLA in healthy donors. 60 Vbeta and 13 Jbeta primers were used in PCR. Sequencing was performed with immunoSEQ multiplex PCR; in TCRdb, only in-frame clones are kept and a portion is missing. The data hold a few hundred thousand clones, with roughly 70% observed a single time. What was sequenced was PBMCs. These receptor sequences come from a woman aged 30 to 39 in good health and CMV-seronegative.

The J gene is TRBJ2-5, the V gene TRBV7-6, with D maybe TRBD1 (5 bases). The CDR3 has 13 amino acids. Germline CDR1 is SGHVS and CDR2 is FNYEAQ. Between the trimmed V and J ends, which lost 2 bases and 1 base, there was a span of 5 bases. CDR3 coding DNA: TGTGCCAGCAGCTTAAGGGGCCAAGAGACCCAGTACTTC. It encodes CASSLRGQETQYF.

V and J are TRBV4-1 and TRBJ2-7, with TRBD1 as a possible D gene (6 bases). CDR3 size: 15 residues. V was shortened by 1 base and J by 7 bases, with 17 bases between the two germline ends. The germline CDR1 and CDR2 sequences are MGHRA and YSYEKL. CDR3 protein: CASSQVAGDIEEQYF. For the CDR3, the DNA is TGCGCCAGCAGCCAAGTTGCAGGGGACATCGAAGAGCAGTACTTC.

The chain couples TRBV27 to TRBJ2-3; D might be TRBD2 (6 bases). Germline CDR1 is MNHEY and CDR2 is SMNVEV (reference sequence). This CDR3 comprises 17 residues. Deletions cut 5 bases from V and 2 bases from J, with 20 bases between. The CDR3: CASSPLEVEGITDTQYF. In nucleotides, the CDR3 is TGTGCCAGCAGTCCTTTGGAAGTGGAGGGGATCACAGATACGCAGTATTTT.

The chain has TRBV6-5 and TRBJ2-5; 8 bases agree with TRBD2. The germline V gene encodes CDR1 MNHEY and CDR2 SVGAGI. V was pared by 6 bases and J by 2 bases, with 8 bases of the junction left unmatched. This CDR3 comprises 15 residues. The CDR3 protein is CASSGVAGRQETQYF. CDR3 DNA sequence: TGTGCCAGCAGCGGAGTAGCGGGAAGGCAAGAGACCCAGTACTTC.

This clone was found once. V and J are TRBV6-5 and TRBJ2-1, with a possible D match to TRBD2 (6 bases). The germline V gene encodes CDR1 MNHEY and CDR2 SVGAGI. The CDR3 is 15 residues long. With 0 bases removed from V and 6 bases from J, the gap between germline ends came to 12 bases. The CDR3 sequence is CASSYSPGSGNEQFF. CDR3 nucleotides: TGTGCCAGCAGTTACTCCCCCGGGAGTGGCAATGAGCAGTTCTTC.

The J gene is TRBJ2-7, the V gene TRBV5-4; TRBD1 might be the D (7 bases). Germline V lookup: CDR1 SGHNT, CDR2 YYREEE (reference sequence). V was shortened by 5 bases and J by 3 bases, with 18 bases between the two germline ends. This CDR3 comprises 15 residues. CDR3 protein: CASSGGGTAYYEQYF. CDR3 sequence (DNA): TGTGCCAGCAGTGGAGGGGGGACAGCGTACTACGAGCAGTACTTC.

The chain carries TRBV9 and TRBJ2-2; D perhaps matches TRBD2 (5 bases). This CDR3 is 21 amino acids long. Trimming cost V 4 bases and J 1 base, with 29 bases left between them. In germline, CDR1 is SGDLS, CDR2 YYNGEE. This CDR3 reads CASSMKPPDWRLGENTGELFF. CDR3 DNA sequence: TGTGCCAGCAGCATGAAACCCCCAGACTGGAGATTGGGAGAGAACACCGGGGAGCTGTTTTTT.

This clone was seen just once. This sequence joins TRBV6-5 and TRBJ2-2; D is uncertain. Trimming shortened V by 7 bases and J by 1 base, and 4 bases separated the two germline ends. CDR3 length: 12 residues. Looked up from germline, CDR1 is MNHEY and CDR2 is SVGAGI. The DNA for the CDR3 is TGTGCCAGCACCCAGAACACCGGGGAGCTGTTTTTT. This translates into CASTQNTGELFF.

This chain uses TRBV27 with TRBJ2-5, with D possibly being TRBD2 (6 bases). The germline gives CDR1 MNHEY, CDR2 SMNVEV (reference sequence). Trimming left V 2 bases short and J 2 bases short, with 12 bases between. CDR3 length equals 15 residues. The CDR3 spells CASSLGRLAQETQYF. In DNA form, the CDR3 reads TGTGCCAGCAGTTTAGGTCGGCTAGCGCAAGAGACCCAGTACTTC.

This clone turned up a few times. Here the CDR3 reads CASSTAPGRGETQYF. The CDR3, as DNA: TGTGCCAGCAGCACCGCCCCCGGGAGAGGGGAGACCCAGTACTTC. The chain combines TRBV7-8 with TRBJ2-5; TRBD2 might be the D (6 bases). V lost 5 bases and J 5 bases, leaving 18 bases between the germline ends. The CDR3 loop spans 15 amino acids. Germline CDR1 SGHVS, CDR2 FQNEAQ.

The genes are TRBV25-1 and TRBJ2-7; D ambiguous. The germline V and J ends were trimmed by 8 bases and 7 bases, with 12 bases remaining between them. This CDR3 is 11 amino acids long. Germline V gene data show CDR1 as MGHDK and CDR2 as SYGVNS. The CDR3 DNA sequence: TGTGCCAGCCATGCGCACCCTGAGCAGTACTTC. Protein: CASHAHPEQYF.

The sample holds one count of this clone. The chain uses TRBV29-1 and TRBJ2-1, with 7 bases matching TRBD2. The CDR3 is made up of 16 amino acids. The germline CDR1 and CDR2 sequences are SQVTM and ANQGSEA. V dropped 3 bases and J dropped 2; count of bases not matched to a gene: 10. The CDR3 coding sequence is TGCAGCGTTGATAAGAAAGCGGGAAAAGCCTACAATGAGCAGTTCTTC. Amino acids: CSVDKKAGKAYNEQFF.

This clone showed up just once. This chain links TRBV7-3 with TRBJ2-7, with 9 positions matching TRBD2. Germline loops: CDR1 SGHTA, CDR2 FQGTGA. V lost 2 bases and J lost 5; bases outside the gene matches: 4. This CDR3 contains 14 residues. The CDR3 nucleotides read TGTGCCAGCAGCTTAGGCGGGGGGGCAGACGAGCAGTACTTC. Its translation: CASSLGGGADEQYF.

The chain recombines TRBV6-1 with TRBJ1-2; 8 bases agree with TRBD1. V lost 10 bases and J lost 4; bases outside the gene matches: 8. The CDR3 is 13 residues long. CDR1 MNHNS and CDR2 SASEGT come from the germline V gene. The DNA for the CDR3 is TGTGCCATCACGACGGGACAGGTCTATGGCTACACCTTC. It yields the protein CAITTGQVYGYTF.

The CDR3 region has the DNA TGCAGCGTTGATAGGGGGGACAGGACAAGGATCCCGTATGGCTACACCTTC. This gives the protein CSVDRGDRTRIPYGYTF. This chain connects TRBV29-1 to TRBJ1-2, with 8 bases aligning to TRBD1. The CDR3 runs to 17 residues. Germline CDR1 is SQVTM and CDR2 is ANQGSEA. V shed 3 bases, J shed 5 bases, and the junction held 17 bases outside the gene matches.

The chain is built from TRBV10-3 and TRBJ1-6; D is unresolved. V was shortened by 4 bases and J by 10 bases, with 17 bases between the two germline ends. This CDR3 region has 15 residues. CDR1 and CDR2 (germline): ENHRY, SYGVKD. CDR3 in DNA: TGTGCCATCAGTGGGACCACTGGGCCGGGGTCACCCCTCCACTTT. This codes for CAISGTTGPGSPLHF.

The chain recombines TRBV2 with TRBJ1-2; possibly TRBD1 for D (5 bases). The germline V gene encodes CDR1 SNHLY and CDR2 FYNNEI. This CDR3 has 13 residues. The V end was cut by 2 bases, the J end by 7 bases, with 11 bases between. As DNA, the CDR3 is TGTGCCAGCAGTGAACTCCAGGGTAGTGGCTACACCTTC. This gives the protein CASSELQGSGYTF.

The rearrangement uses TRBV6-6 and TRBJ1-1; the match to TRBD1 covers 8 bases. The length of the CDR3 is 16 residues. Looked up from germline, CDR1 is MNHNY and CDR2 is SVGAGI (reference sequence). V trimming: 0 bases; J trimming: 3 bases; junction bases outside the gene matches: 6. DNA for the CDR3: TGTGCCAGCAGTTACTCAACCCGGACAGGGTACACTGAAGCTTTCTTT. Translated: CASSYSTRTGYTEAFF.

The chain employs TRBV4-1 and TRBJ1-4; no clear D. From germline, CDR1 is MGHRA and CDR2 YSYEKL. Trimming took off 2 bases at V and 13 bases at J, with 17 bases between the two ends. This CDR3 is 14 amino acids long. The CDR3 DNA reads TGCGCCAGCAGCCAATTGGAAAGCGGTGGGTCACTGTTTTTT. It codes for CASSQLESGGSLFF.

CDR3 nucleotides: TGTGCCAGACCTCTCGGAGGGGCCACTGAAGCTTTCTTT. Translation: CARPLGGATEAFF. The chain is built from TRBV2 and TRBJ1-1; tentatively, D is TRBD1 (5 bases). This CDR3 is built from 13 residues. V lost 9 bases and J lost 4, with 15 bases in between. Germline CDR1 reads SNHLY; CDR2 reads FYNNEI.

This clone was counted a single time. CDR3 DNA sequence: TGTGCCAGCAGTTACGCCTCTAGCGTAATACCCTACGAGCAGTACTTC. It is translated as CASSYASSVIPYEQYF. The chain uses TRBV6-5 and TRBJ2-5; D is perhaps TRBD2 (6 bases). The J call is uncertain, as TRBJ2-7 better fits the DNA end. The germline CDR1 and CDR2 sequences are MNHEY and SVGAGI. The CDR3 runs 16 residues.

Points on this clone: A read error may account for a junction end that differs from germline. The CDR3 DNA reads TGTGCCAGCAGCTCTGACAGGGGCCTAATCTATGGCTACACCTTC. This translates into CASSSDRGLIYGYTF. V is TRBV5-1 and J is TRBJ1-2, with 8 bases identical to TRBD1. Per germline, CDR1 SGHRS and CDR2 YFSETQ. This CDR3 spans 15 amino acids.

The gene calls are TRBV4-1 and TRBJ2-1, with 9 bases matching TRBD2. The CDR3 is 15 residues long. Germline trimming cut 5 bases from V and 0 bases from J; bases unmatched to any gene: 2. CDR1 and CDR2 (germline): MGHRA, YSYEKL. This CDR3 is CASSYSGSSYNEQFF. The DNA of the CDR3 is TGCGCCAGCAGCTATAGCGGGAGCTCCTACAATGAGCAGTTCTTC.

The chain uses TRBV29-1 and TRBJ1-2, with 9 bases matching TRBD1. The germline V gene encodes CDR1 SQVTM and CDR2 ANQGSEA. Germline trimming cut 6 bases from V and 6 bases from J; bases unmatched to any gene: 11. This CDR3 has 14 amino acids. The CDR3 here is CSVGTGSGDHGYTF. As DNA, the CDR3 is TGCAGCGTCGGGACAGGGAGCGGGGACCATGGCTACACCTTC. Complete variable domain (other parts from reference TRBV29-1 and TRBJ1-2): SAVISQKPSRDICQRGTSLTIQCQVDSQVTMMFWYRQQPGQSLTLIATANQGSEATYESGFVIDKFPISRPNLTFSTLTVSNMSPEDSSIYLCSVGTGSGDHGYTFGSGTRLTVV.

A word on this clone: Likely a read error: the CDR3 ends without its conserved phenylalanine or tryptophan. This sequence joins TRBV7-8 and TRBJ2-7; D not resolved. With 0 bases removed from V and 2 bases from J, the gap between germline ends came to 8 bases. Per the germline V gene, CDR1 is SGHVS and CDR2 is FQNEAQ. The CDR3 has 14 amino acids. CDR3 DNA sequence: TGTGCCAGCAGCTTAGCGGAGTTTACCTACGAGCAGTACTCC. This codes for CASSLAEFTYEQYS.

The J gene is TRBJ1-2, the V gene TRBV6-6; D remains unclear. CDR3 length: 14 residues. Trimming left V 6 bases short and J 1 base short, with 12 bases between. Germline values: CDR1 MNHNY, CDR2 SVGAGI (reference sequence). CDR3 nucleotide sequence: TGTGCCAGCAGCTCAGCGGACCTTAACTATGGCTACACCTTC. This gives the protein CASSSADLNYGYTF.

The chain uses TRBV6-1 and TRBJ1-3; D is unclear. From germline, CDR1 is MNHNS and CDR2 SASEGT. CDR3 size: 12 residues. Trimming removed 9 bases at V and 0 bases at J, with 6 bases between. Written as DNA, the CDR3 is TGTGCCAGTCACTCCTCTGGAAACACCATATATTTT. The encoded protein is CASHSSGNTIYF.

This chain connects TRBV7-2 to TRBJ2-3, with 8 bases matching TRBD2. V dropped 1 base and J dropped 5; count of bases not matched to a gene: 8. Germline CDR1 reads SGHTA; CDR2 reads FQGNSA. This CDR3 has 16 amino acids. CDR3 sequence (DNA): TGTGCCAGCAGCTTAGTGGAAGCGGGAGTGGGAGATACGCAGTATTTT. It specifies CASSLVEAGVGDTQYF.

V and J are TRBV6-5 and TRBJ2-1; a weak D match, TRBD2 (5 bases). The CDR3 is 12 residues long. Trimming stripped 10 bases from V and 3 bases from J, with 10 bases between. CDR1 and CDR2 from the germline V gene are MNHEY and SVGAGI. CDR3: CATGLIYNEQFF. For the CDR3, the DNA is TGTGCCACTGGACTGATCTACAATGAGCAGTTCTTC.

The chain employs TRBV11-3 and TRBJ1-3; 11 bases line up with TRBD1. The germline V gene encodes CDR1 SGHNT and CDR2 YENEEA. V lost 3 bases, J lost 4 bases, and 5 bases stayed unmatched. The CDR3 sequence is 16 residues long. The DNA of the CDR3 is TGTGCCAGCAGCTTTGGACAGGGGGCATTCGGAAACACCATATATTTT. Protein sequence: CASSFGQGAFGNTIYF.